These 24 T cell receptor beta chains came from one sample sequenced in a study of T-cell reconstitution after alpha-beta-depleted transplantation in children. Preparation of the TCRbeta library involved a method that used unique molecular identifiers. TCRdb re-derived calls from the PCR reads in MiXCR, one entry per CDR3 protein. The repertoire includes a few hundred thousand distinct CDR3 sequences, approximately 10% of them detected once, and roughly 2.5% sits in the top ten. The source was PBMCs from the stem cell graft donor, collected from the stem cell graft. The receptors come from a human donor who donated a stem cell graft to a child with acute lymphoblastic leukemia.

The chain links TRBV12-3 or TRBV12-4 to TRBJ2-3; TRBD2 matches at 11 bases. J was trimmed by 0 bases and V by 3 bases; bases with no gene match: 11. The CDR3 consists of 19 residues. This CDR3 is CASSFRPASGRFSTDTQYF. The DNA for the CDR3 is TGTGCCAGCAGTTTTCGTCCGGCTAGCGGGAGGTTTAGCACAGATACGCAGTATTTT.

In its sample, this clonotype was seen a few times. The V and J genes are TRBV20-1 and TRBJ1-3, with D perhaps TRBD1 (6 bases). Germline lookup yields CDR1 DFQATT and CDR2 SNEGSKA (reference sequence). The CDR3 is made up of 14 amino acids. The V end lost 5 bases, the J end lost 0 bases, and 11 bases lay between the germline ends. The CDR3 sequence: CSAGDISSGNTIYF. CDR3 nucleotides: TGCAGTGCTGGGGACATCAGCTCTGGAAACACCATATATTTT.

This clonotype was observed at least ten times. This chain links TRBV3-1 with TRBJ2-3; TRBD2 matches at 10 bases. With 4 bases clipped from V and 3 bases from J, the junction kept 7 bases outside the gene matches. Germline V gives CDR1 LGHDT, CDR2 YNNKEL (reference sequence). The CDR3 runs 16 residues. CDR3 sequence: CASSLSGSGRTDTQYF. CDR3 DNA: TGTGCCAGCAGCCTGTCCGGTAGCGGGAGGACAGATACGCAGTATTTT.

The table lists this clonotype with a few counts. The chain is built from TRBV28 and TRBJ2-1; maybe TRBD2 (6 bases). The CDR3 runs 15 residues. CDR1 and CDR2 (germline): MDHEN, SYDVKM. Written as DNA, the CDR3 is TGTAGGTCGGGAGACCCGGAGAGCTCCTACAATGAGCAGTTCTTC. Protein: CRSGDPESSYNEQFF.

This clonotype was seen more than once but under ten times. V and J are TRBV5-1 and TRBJ1-2; D gene ambiguous. This CDR3 is 12 amino acids long. The germline V gene has CDR1 SGHRS and CDR2 YFSETQ. Trimming stripped 0 bases from V and 8 bases from J, with 8 bases between. The CDR3 nucleotides read TGCGCCAGCAGCTTGGCAGATGGGGGCTACACCTTC. It specifies CASSLADGGYTF.

This clonotype showed up just a few times. The chain is built from TRBV5-5 and TRBJ2-7; D remains ambiguous. CDR1 is SGHKS and CDR2 is YYEKEE in the germline V gene (reference sequence). The CDR3 spans 14 residues. V dropped 4 bases and J dropped 0 bases, with 11 bases sitting between them. The CDR3 DNA reads as TGTGCCAGCAGCCTCCTGAGTAGCTCCTACGAGCAGTACTTC. Translated, it gives CASSLLSSSYEQYF.

This clonotype was counted between two and nine times. The chain is built from TRBV3-1 and TRBJ1-2, with 8 positions matching TRBD1. CDR1 is LGHDT, CDR2 YNNKEL, per germline (reference sequence). This CDR3 has 15 residues. The junction had 9 bases not matched to a gene; V was cut back by 1 base and J by 8 bases. For the CDR3, the DNA is TGTGCCAGCAGCCAAGTGCAAGACAGGGGTCTGGGCTACACCTTC. This codes for CASSQVQDRGLGYTF. Combining the CDR3 with reference TRBV3-1 and TRBJ1-2 gives the whole variable domain DTAVSQTPKYLVTQMGNDKSIKCEQNLGHDTMYWYKQDSKKFLKIMFSYNNKELIINETVPNRFSPKSPDKAHLNLHINSLELGDSAVYFCASSQVQDRGLGYTFGSGTRLTVV.

The table lists this clonotype with a few counts. The chain has TRBV5-1 and TRBJ2-3; 9 nucleotides match TRBD1. The CDR3 contains 16 residues. The germline V gene encodes CDR1 SGHRS and CDR2 YFSETQ. The J segment lost 3 bases and the V segment lost 2 bases, leaving 7 bases of the junction unmatched. DNA for the CDR3: TGCGCCAGCAGCTTATATCCGGACAGGGGAACAGATACGCAGTATTTT. Protein: CASSLYPDRGTDTQYF.

This clonotype has a handful of counts. The V gene is TRBV5-5, the J gene TRBJ2-7; 7 bases are shared with TRBD1. From germline, CDR1 is SGHKS and CDR2 YYEKEE (reference sequence). This CDR3 has 15 amino acids. Trimming cost V 3 bases and J 4 bases; bases outside gene matches: 10. The CDR3 loop is CASSSGALQGYEQYF. The CDR3 DNA is TGTGCCAGCAGCTCCGGGGCCTTACAGGGGTACGAGCAGTACTTC.

The V gene is TRBV28, the J gene TRBJ2-1, with D possibly matching TRBD2 (6 bases). This CDR3 has 16 amino acids. Trimming stripped 4 bases from V and 3 bases from J, with 16 bases between. The V gene's germline CDR1 is MDHEN and CDR2 SYDVKM. In DNA form, the CDR3 reads TGTGCCAGCAGTTGGTTTAGTGGGGGGTTCTACAATGAGCAGTTCTTC. Translating it yields CASSWFSGGFYNEQFF.

This clonotype was observed a few times. The chain links TRBV7-2 to TRBJ1-2; maybe TRBD1 (5 bases). Trimming shortened V by 3 bases and J by 5 bases, and 13 bases separated the two germline ends. The CDR3 loop spans 14 amino acids. The germline CDR1 and CDR2 sequences are SGHTA and FQGNSA. CDR3 bases: TGTGCCAGCAGCTTCGGAGGGGCCTTATATGGCTACACCTTC. Its protein is CASSFGGALYGYTF.

This clonotype turned up a few times. The gene calls are TRBV7-9 and TRBJ2-1, with a weak D call TRBD2 (6 bases). Between the trimmed V and J ends, which lost 3 bases and 3 bases, there was a span of 15 bases. The CDR3 consists of 16 residues. Germline CDR1 SEHNR, CDR2 FQNEAQ (reference sequence). The CDR3 DNA reads as TGTGCCAGCAGCTTCACCCAGGCGGGGTACTACAATGAGCAGTTCTTC. This codes for CASSFTQAGYYNEQFF.

J is TRBJ2-3 and V is TRBV9, with 11 bases that match TRBD2. The CDR3 runs to 15 residues. The germline V gene encodes CDR1 SGDLS and CDR2 YYNGEE. The V segment lost 4 bases and the J segment 3 bases; nucleotides outside the gene matches: 4. CDR3 sequence: CASSFGTSGTDTQYF. CDR3 bases: TGTGCCAGCAGCTTCGGGACTAGCGGTACAGATACGCAGTATTTT.

The chain is built from TRBV7-9 and TRBJ2-5; TRBD2 matches at 8 bases. The CDR3 length is 15 residues. Germline CDR1 is SEHNR and CDR2 is FQNEAQ (reference sequence). V shed 6 bases and J 4 bases; nucleotides not matched to a gene: 10. The CDR3, as DNA: TGTGCCAGCAGTCGGAGCGGGAGCGCGGCAGAGACCCAGTACTTC. Protein sequence: CASSRSGSAAETQYF.

This clonotype was seen more than once but under ten times. The chain combines TRBV28 with TRBJ2-7, with D possibly matching TRBD2 (7 bases). CDR3 length: 17 amino acids. V lost 6 bases, J lost 5 bases, and 26 bases lay in between. Germline assignment: CDR1 MDHEN and CDR2 SYDVKM. In DNA, the CDR3 is TGTGCCAGCAGCCGTGAGACCTTTGGGAGGGGGGAGGACGAGCAGTACTTC. It translates to CASSRETFGRGEDEQYF.

This clonotype was seen many times. This rearrangement joins TRBV5-1 to TRBJ2-3, with D possibly TRBD2 on 6 matching bases. The germline CDR1 and CDR2 sequences are SGHRS and YFSETQ. The V gene lost 7 bases and the J gene lost 2 bases, with 11 bases spanning the gap. This CDR3 comprises 13 residues. CDR3 residues: CASLRENTDTQYF. In DNA, the CDR3 is TGCGCCAGCCTTCGGGAGAACACAGATACGCAGTATTTT.

Note on this clonotype: A much larger clone differs from this one at a single base, so this may be a read error. The chain employs TRBV5-1 and TRBJ2-1; TRBD1 or TRBD2 may be the D gene (6 bases each). Germline V gives CDR1 SGHRS, CDR2 YFSETQ. CDR3 length: 13 residues. Written as DNA, the CDR3 is TGCGCCAGCAGATTGGGGGGCAACAATGAGCAGTTCTTC. The encoded protein is CASRLGGNNEQFF.

This clonotype has a count of ten or more. The chain recombines TRBV29-1 with TRBJ2-1; TRBD2 matches 8 bases. The J segment lost 3 bases and the V segment lost 2 bases, leaving 3 bases of the junction unmatched. CDR3 length equals 14 residues. The germline gives CDR1 SQVTM, CDR2 ANQGSEA. In DNA, the CDR3 is TGCAGCGTTGAATCCGCGGGAGGCTACAATGAGCAGTTCTTC. Amino acid sequence: CSVESAGGYNEQFF.

The J gene is TRBJ2-2, the V gene TRBV7-9; the match to TRBD2 covers 10 bases. With 5 bases clipped from V and 1 base from J, the junction kept 7 bases outside the gene matches. Germline V gene data show CDR1 as SEHNR and CDR2 as FQNEAQ (reference sequence). The CDR3 spans 17 residues. CDR3 nucleotides: TGTGCCAGCAGCATACGAAGGACTAGCGGGAACACCGGGGAGCTGTTTTTT. Translating gives CASSIRRTSGNTGELFF.

CDR3 protein: CSASESRKLMNTEAFF. The DNA for the CDR3 is TGCAGTGCTAGCGAAAGTCGGAAACTGATGAACACTGAAGCTTTCTTT. The chain recombines TRBV20-1 with TRBJ1-1; the D is unclear. The CDR3 consists of 16 residues. Germline V gives CDR1 DFQATT, CDR2 SNEGSKA (reference sequence). Trimming left V 3 bases short and J 0 bases short, with 17 bases between.

This clonotype was detected many times. V and J are TRBV3-1 and TRBJ2-2; possibly TRBD2 for D (5 bases). The CDR3 is 15 amino acids. The V gene lost 4 bases and the J gene lost 6 bases, with 15 bases spanning the gap. Germline V gene data show CDR1 as LGHDT and CDR2 as YNNKEL (reference sequence). CDR3 amino acids: CASSPLQRGPGELFF. CDR3 bases: TGTGCCAGCAGCCCTCTCCAACGAGGGCCCGGGGAGCTGTTTTTT.

This clonotype was seen repeatedly, ten times or more. V gene TRBV20-1 combines with J gene TRBJ2-7; D might be TRBD1 or TRBD2, each matching 5 bases. Germline lookup yields CDR1 DFQATT and CDR2 SNEGSKA (reference sequence). The CDR3 extends over 13 amino acids. The DNA of the CDR3 is TGCAGCGCTTCCCGGGACCGCGGCTACGAGCAGTACTTC. It codes for CSASRDRGYEQYF.

J is TRBJ2-2 and V is TRBV15; 10 positions match TRBD1. CDR3 length: 15 residues. The V gene end was trimmed by 4 bases and the J gene end by 7 bases; junction bases not matched to a gene: 6. Germline CDR1 is LNHNV and CDR2 is YYDKDF (reference sequence). CDR3 bases: TGTGCCACCAGCACGAGGACAGGGGGAATCGGGGAGCTGTTTTTT. Translation: CATSTRTGGIGELFF.

This chain joins TRBV11-2 and TRBJ2-1; 8 bases are a match to TRBD2. The CDR3 is made up of 17 amino acids. Trimming cost V 1 base and J 4 bases; bases outside gene matches: 9. Germline CDR1 is SGHAT and CDR2 is FQNNGV. CDR3 protein: CASSLVSSSGYYNEQFF. CDR3 bases: TGTGCCAGCAGCTTAGTATCGTCTAGCGGGTATTACAATGAGCAGTTCTTC.